Included here is one TCR beta chain sequence, with context. TCRdb keeps only in-frame clones here, not all; method: immunoSEQ multiplex PCR. The sample yields roughly 160,000 clones, under 85% seen once. The sample belongs to a study of cytotoxic CD8 clonotypes in ibrutinib-treated CLL. Trimming left V 0 bases short and J 2 bases short, with 10 bases between. The CDR3 totals 15 residues. Germline V gene lookup returns CDR1 LGHNA and CDR2 YSLEER. This chain uses TRBV4-3 with TRBJ1-1; D is unresolved. The input for sequencing was PBMCs, taken after 24 months of ibrutinib treatment. This sequence was found in a human donor with chronic lymphocytic leukemia. The DNA for the CDR3 is TGCGCCAGCAGCCAAGATGTTCGGGTAAACACTGAAGCTTTCTTT. This encodes CASSQDVRVNTEAFF.